The rows below give T cell receptor beta chains drawn from one sample of a study of control samples from healthy donors and cancer patients. Only in-frame clones appear in the TCRdb table, and some are missing; sequencing was by immunoSEQ multiplex PCR. The sample includes about 65,000 clones, 90% seen only once; the top ten take about 1.2%. The sample consisted of PBMCs. These receptors were taken from a woman in her forties or fifties with colorectal cancer. CDR3s include the opening cysteine and the closing phenylalanine or tryptophan. D genes are given only for firm matches. Clone size, where shown, is once, few, many, or a class for clones that have expanded.

size	D	V	length	J	DNA	CDR3
NA	TRBD2	TRBV3-1/TRBV3-2	20	TRBJ2-1	TGTGCCAGCAGCCACGCTCTAGGACTAGCGGGGGAGGCCTCCTACAATGAGCAGTTCTTC	CASSHALGLAGEASYNEQFF
NA	NA	TRBV4-1	14	TRBJ2-3	TGCGCCAGCAGCCAAGAGTGGGGTTATGATACGCAGTATTTT	CASSQEWGYDTQYF
NA	TRBD1	TRBV10-3	15	TRBJ2-1	TGTGCCATCAGTCAGACAGGGAGCTCCTACAATGAGCAGTTCTTC	CAISQTGSSYNEQFF
NA	TRBD1	TRBV19	16	TRBJ1-1	TGTGCCAGTAGTACCAGACAGGGGGCTATGAACACTGAAGCTTTCTTT	CASSTRQGAMNTEAFF
once	TRBD1	TRBV3-1/TRBV3-2	18	TRBJ1-2	TGTGCCAGCAGCCAAGAAGAAGGGGGCTCTCTTCCGAACTATGGCTACACCTTC	CASSQEEGGSLPNYGYTF
NA	NA	TRBV7-2	16	TRBJ2-2	TGTGCCAGCAGCTTAGCAGCCGGGGGCGGCACCGGGGAGCTGTTTTTT	CASSLAAGGGTGELFF
NA	NA	TRBV19	14	TRBJ2-2	TGTGCCAGTAAACCAGATACTAACACCGGGGAGCTGTTTTTT	CASKPDTNTGELFF
once	TRBD1	TRBV5-6	16	TRBJ2-1	TGTGCCAGCAGCTTGAAAGGGACAGGGGCCTACAATGAGCAGTTCTTC	CASSLKGTGAYNEQFF
NA	TRBD1	TRBV29-1	13	TRBJ2-2	TGCAGCGTAAACGGTGGACAGGCCGGGGAGCTGTTTTTT	CSVNGGQAGELFF
NA	TRBD2	TRBV6-4	17	TRBJ2-1	TGTGCCAGCAGTGCCAAAGCTAGCGGGAGTGTCTACAATGAGCAGTTCTTC	CASSAKASGSVYNEQFF
NA	NA	TRBV7-6	15	TRBJ1-5	TGTGCCAGCAGCTTGGGGGGGTCGAGCAATCAGCCCCAGCATTTT	CASSLGGSSNQPQHF
NA	TRBD2	TRBV27	20	TRBJ2-1	TGTGCCAGCAGTACGAACCCGTACCAACTCGGCGGGAGATCCTACAATGAGCAGTTCTTC	CASSTNPYQLGGRSYNEQFF
NA	NA	TRBV5-1	14	TRBJ2-3	TGCGCCAGCAGCGCCGGACCTACAACAGATACGCAGTATTTT	CASSAGPTTDTQYF
NA	NA	TRBV12-5	11	TRBJ2-7	TGTGCTAGTGGGAGCAATTACGAGCAGTACTTC	CASGSNYEQYF
NA	TRBD1	TRBV12-3/TRBV12-4	12	TRBJ2-5	TGTGCCAGCAGTGACAGGGCCGAGACCCAGTACTTC	CASSDRAETQYF
NA	NA	TRBV7-8	16	TRBJ2-3	TGTGCCAGCAGCTTAGTTGGGGGGCTGGGCACAGATACGCAGTATTTT	CASSLVGGLGTDTQYF
few	TRBD1	TRBV9	15	TRBJ1-1	TGTGCCAGCAGCGTAGGCGGGACAGTGAACACTGAAGCTTTCTTT	CASSVGGTVNTEAFF
NA	TRBD1	TRBV15	16	TRBJ1-5	TGTGCCACCAGCAGACGATTGACAGGGGGCAATCAGCCCCAGCATTTT	CATSRRLTGGNQPQHF
NA	NA	TRBV5-1	13	TRBJ1-1	TGCGCCAGCAGCGGAGGGAATGGAGTTGAAGCTTTCTTT	CASSGGNGVEAFF
NA	NA	TRBV5-8	16	TRBJ2-1	TGTGCCAGCAGTTATGGACAAAGCCCTCCCTACAATGAGCAGTTCTTC	CASSYGQSPPYNEQFF
NA	TRBD1	TRBV18	15	TRBJ1-2	TGTGCCAGCTCACAGACGGGACAGGGGGCCTATGGCTACACCTTC	CASSQTGQGAYGYTF
once	NA	TRBV5-6	16	TRBJ2-7	TGTGCCAGCAGCGGCGGTGTTGGCCAGGAGACCTACGAGCAGTACTTC	CASSGGVGQETYEQYF
NA	TRBD2	TRBV27	16	TRBJ2-7	TGTGCCAGCAGTTTTCACAGCGGGAGTAATCAGGACGAGCAGTACTTC	CASSFHSGSNQDEQYF
NA	NA	TRBV27	14	TRBJ1-2	TGTGCCAGCAGCTGGTCGGAGGGCCAACCTGGCTACACCTTC	CASSWSEGQPGYTF
NA	NA	TRBV10-3	13	TRBJ1-2	TGTGCGACCGGGGGAAGACGAGAGGATGGCTACACCTTC	CATGGRREDGYTF
NA	NA	TRBV9	13	TRBJ2-3	TGTGCCAGCAACGAATACAGCACAGATACGCAGTATTTT	CASNEYSTDTQYF
NA	TRBD2	TRBV14	18	TRBJ2-3	TGTGCCAGCAGCCAAGATAAGGCTAGCGGAGGACCCACAGATACGCAGTATTTT	CASSQDKASGGPTDTQYF
few	NA	TRBV28	16	TRBJ1-6	TGTGCCAGCAGTTTACCCCGGGGTCTCGGTAATTCACCCCTCCACTTT	CASSLPRGLGNSPLHF
once	TRBD1	TRBV2	16	TRBJ1-5	TGTGCCAGCAGTGATGTGAGAGGGGGCGGTAATCAGCCCCAGCATTTT	CASSDVRGGGNQPQHF
once	TRBD1	TRBV5-1	16	TRBJ2-7	TGCGCCAGCAGCTTAACACAGGGGGGCGCCGACTACGAGCAGTACTTC	CASSLTQGGADYEQYF
NA	NA	TRBV12-3/TRBV12-4	13	TRBJ1-6	TGTGCCAGCAGCCGACTAGAAAATTCACCCCTCCACTTT	CASSRLENSPLHF
NA	NA	TRBV7-8	12	TRBJ1-2	TGTGCCAGCAGCTTCCCCAACTATGGCTACACCTTC	CASSFPNYGYTF
NA	NA	TRBV29-1	14	TRBJ1-1	TGCAGCGTTGAAGGGATCACGATGAACACTGAAGCTTTCTTT	CSVEGITMNTEAFF